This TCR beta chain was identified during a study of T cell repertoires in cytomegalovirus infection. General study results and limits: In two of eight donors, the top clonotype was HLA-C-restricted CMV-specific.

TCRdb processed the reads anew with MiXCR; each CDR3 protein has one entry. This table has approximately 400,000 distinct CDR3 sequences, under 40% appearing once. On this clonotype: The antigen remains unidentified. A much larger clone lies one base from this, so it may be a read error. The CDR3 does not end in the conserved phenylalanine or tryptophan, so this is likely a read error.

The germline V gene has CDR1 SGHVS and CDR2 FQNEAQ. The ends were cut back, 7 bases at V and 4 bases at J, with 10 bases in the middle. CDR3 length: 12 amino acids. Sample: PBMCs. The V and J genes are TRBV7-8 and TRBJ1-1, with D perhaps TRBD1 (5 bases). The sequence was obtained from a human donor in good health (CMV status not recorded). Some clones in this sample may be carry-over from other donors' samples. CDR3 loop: CASKRQTTEAFV. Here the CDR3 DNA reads TGTGCCAGCAAAAGACAGACCACTGAAGCTTTCGTT.